This T cell receptor (beta chain) appears in the sequencing data of a study of vaccination and CD4 T cells after COVID-19. The V gene lost 7 bases and the J gene lost 0 bases, with 16 bases spanning the gap. The CDR3 has 16 residues. CDR1 is MDHEN and CDR2 is SYDVKM in the germline V gene. The Oncomine TCR Beta short-read assay was applied to DNA of cultured CD4+ T cells. One entry per CDR3 protein results from TCRdb running MiXCR on the PCR reads. The sample consists of approximately 12,000 distinct CDR3 sequences, more than 30% of them appearing once. As concerns this clonotype: What it binds is not known.

Treatment here: approximately 9-day PBMC culture with coronavirus spike peptide pools or control peptides (ViraFEST assay). The source of this sequence is a human donor who had recovered from COVID-19. Source: CD4+ T cells from blood, cultured in vitro, taken after SARS-CoV-2 vaccination. The rearrangement uses TRBV28 and TRBJ2-1; possible D gene TRBD1, 6 bases. CDR3 sequence reads: CASNEGVGSSYNEQFF. The CDR3 DNA reads as TGTGCCAGCAATGAGGGGGTAGGGAGCTCCTACAATGAGCAGTTCTTC. Complete variable domain (other parts from reference TRBV28 and TRBJ2-1): DVKVTQSSRYLVKRTGEKVFLECVQDMDHENMFWYRQDPGLGLRLIYFSYDVKMKEKGDIPEGYSVSREKKERFSLILESASTNQTSMYLCASNEGVGSSYNEQFFGPGTRLTVL.